This TCR beta chain came from a study of PD-L1 blockade in urothelial cancer. Study in general: Blood analysis was done at 3 weeks (second dose) and 6 weeks after treatment began.

Germline V gives CDR1 GTSNPN, CDR2 SVGIG (reference sequence). The CDR3 totals 17 residues. The V gene end was trimmed by 2 bases and the J gene end by 6 bases; junction bases not matched to a gene: 17. Clones were read by immunoSEQ multiplex PCR, and TCRdb kept only the in-frame ones, dropping some. Of more than 75,000 clones in the sample, 84% were seen once. Time point in this sample: pretreatment peripheral blood. Patients had urothelial carcinoma that was locally advanced or metastatic. The chain has TRBV30 and TRBJ2-3, with 7 bases matching TRBD2. The clonotype was recovered from a man aged 60 to 69 with urothelial cancer. Sample: PBMCs, taken around atezolizumab (anti-PD-L1) treatment. The DNA of the CDR3 is TGTGCCTGGAGTTCCTTAGTGGCGGGGGTGCACGGGGATACGCAGTATTTT. It specifies CAWSSLVAGVHGDTQYF.